This entry lists 20 T cell receptor beta chains sequenced from one sample in a study of cytomegalovirus exposure and HLA in healthy donors. Researchers ran the PCR with 60 Vbeta and 13 Jbeta primers. TCRdb's table, derived via immunoSEQ multiplex PCR, lists solely in-frame clones and lacks some. This table holds 100,000 to 150,000 clones, more than 80% found once. The sample consisted of PBMCs. These receptors were taken from a man aged 35 to 55 in good health and CMV-seronegative.

The chain combines TRBV28 with TRBJ1-5; 8 bases are a match to TRBD1. This CDR3 spans 15 amino acids. The germline V gene encodes CDR1 MDHEN and CDR2 SYDVKM. Unmatched junction bases numbered 5, after V lost 6 bases and J lost 1 base. In DNA form, the CDR3 reads TGTGCCAGCAGCGGGGACAGGACGAGCAATCAGCCCCAGCATTTT. This translates into CASSGDRTSNQPQHF.

In its sample, this clone was seen once. The rearrangement joins TRBV28 to TRBJ2-7, with D perhaps TRBD1 (5 bases). CDR1 and CDR2 from the germline V gene are MDHEN and SYDVKM. V lost 4 bases and J lost 0, with 16 bases in between. The CDR3 has 16 amino acids. The CDR3: CASSSGALRASYEQYF. DNA for the CDR3: TGTGCCAGCAGTTCTGGGGCTTTACGGGCCTCCTACGAGCAGTACTTC.

The V and J genes are TRBV10-3 and TRBJ2-2; the D gene is possibly TRBD2 (6 bases). From germline, CDR1 is ENHRY and CDR2 SYGVKD. The CDR3 loop spans 14 amino acids. V lost 10 bases and J lost 4, with 16 bases in between. CDR3 in DNA: TGTGCCACCAACGGGGGAATTGGCACCGGGGAGCTGTTTTTT. Amino acids: CATNGGIGTGELFF.

The J gene is TRBJ1-1, the V gene TRBV7-2; 7 nucleotides match TRBD1. Germline V lookup: CDR1 SGHTA, CDR2 FQGNSA. This CDR3 has 15 amino acids. Unmatched junction bases numbered 2, after V lost 0 bases and J lost 1 base. CDR3 DNA: TGTGCCAGCAGCTTAGCGGGGACAGCGAACACTGAAGCTTTCTTT. This translates into CASSLAGTANTEAFF.

The chain combines TRBV7-8 with TRBJ1-4, with unresolved D. Germline-derived CDR1 and CDR2 are SGHVS and FQNEAQ. The V end lost 5 bases, the J end lost 2 bases, and 12 bases lay between the germline ends. The CDR3 loop spans 15 amino acids. CDR3 DNA: TGTGCCAGCAGCCCCCGGGATGGGACTAATGAAAAACTGTTTTTT. Its protein is CASSPRDGTNEKLFF.

The chain recombines TRBV5-1 with TRBJ2-1; TRBD2 aligns across 8 bases. Germline CDR1 reads SGHRS; CDR2 reads YFSETQ. The V gene end was trimmed by 4 bases and the J gene end by 6 bases; junction bases not matched to a gene: 9. The CDR3 runs to 15 residues. This CDR3 reads CASSPGLALLNEQFF. CDR3 DNA sequence: TGCGCCAGCAGCCCAGGACTAGCCCTCCTCAATGAGCAGTTCTTC.

The rearrangement uses TRBV2 and TRBJ2-3; the D is unclear. Germline CDR1 is SNHLY and CDR2 is FYNNEI. V gave up 5 bases and J gave up 4 bases, with 16 bases separating them. This CDR3 contains 15 residues. The DNA of the CDR3 is TGTGCCAGCAGTCCTTCGGGTGGCCTAGCAGATACGCAGTATTTT. Its protein is CASSPSGGLADTQYF.

The V gene is TRBV10-1, the J gene TRBJ1-5, with 8 bases lining up with TRBD1. The V segment lost 3 bases and the J segment 0 bases; nucleotides outside the gene matches: 7. This CDR3 has 17 amino acids. Germline V gene sequence: CDR1 WNHNN, CDR2 SYGVQD (reference sequence). CDR3: CASSERQGNSSNQPQHF. The CDR3 DNA sequence: TGCGCCAGCAGTGAAAGACAGGGGAATTCTAGCAATCAGCCCCAGCATTTT.

Here the CDR3 reads CASSLTSGRAETQYF. CDR3 DNA sequence: TGTGCCAGCAGTTTGACTAGCGGGAGGGCGGAGACCCAGTACTTC. The rearrangement links TRBV27 to TRBJ2-5, with TRBD2 matching over 14 bases. With V trimmed by 3 bases and J by 5 bases, 2 bases remained unmatched. CDR1 and CDR2 from the germline V gene are MNHEY and SMNVEV (reference sequence). CDR3 length: 15 residues.

The chain combines TRBV5-6 with TRBJ2-1; 12 nucleotides agree with TRBD1. In germline, CDR1 is SGHDT, CDR2 YYEEEE. This CDR3 is 13 amino acids long. The V and J ends lost 3 bases and 15 bases, in that order; junction bases with no gene match: 7. The CDR3, as DNA: TGTGCCAGCAGCTCCGGGACAGGGGGCCGGGGGTTCTTC. This encodes CASSSGTGGRGFF. Looking up the rest from reference TRBV5-6 and TRBJ2-1 gives the full variable domain: DAGVTQSPTHLIKTRGQQVTLRCSPKSGHDTVSWYQQALGQGPQFIFQYYEEEERQRGNFPDRFSGHQFPNYSSELNVNALLLGDSALYLCASSSGTGGRGFFGPGTRLTVL.

The gene calls are TRBV11-2 and TRBJ1-1; tentative D call: TRBD1 (5 bases). The CDR3 spans 16 residues. The germline V and J ends were trimmed by 1 base and 3 bases, with 15 bases remaining between them. The germline gives CDR1 SGHAT, CDR2 FQNNGV. Here the CDR3 reads CASSLGLGRVDTEAFF. In nucleotides, the CDR3 is TGTGCCAGCAGCTTAGGTTTGGGCAGGGTTGACACTGAAGCTTTCTTT.

This clone was recorded once. This rearrangement joins TRBV7-9 to TRBJ1-6; D might be TRBD1 (5 bases). V was cut by 2 bases and J by 8 bases, with 22 bases left in between. The CDR3 covers 18 residues. Per the germline V gene, CDR1 is SEHNR and CDR2 is FQNEAQ (reference sequence). The CDR3 sequence is CASSLIPTDPIEDSPLHF. The CDR3 DNA sequence: TGTGCCAGCAGCTTAATCCCGACAGACCCGATAGAGGATTCACCCCTCCACTTT.

V usage is TRBV30 and J usage is TRBJ1-6; 11 bases fit TRBD1. Germline CDR1 and CDR2: GTSNPN and SVGIG (reference sequence). CDR3 size: 14 residues. Trimming cost V 4 bases and J 10 bases; bases outside gene matches: 6. This chain's CDR3 is CAWTQDRGLSPLHF. As DNA, the CDR3 is TGTGCCTGGACCCAGGACAGGGGGCTCTCACCCCTCCACTTT.

The sample holds one count of this clone. V is TRBV7-6 and J is TRBJ2-7, with 7 bases aligning to TRBD2. Germline values: CDR1 SGHVS, CDR2 FNYEAQ. The CDR3 is 15 amino acids. J lost 3 bases, V lost 0 bases, and 5 bases had no gene match. CDR3 residues: CASSLASGLYYEQYF. CDR3 DNA sequence: TGTGCCAGCAGCTTAGCTAGCGGGCTTTACTACGAGCAGTACTTC.

This sequence joins TRBV11-2 and TRBJ2-5, with 12 bases that match TRBD2. V was pared by 5 bases and J by 5 bases, with 12 bases of the junction left unmatched. The germline V gene encodes CDR1 SGHAT and CDR2 FQNNGV. This CDR3 comprises 17 residues. The CDR3, as DNA: TGTGCCAGCAGCCGTGGACTAGCGGGGCCCTCCGGGGAGACCCAGTACTTC. Its translation is CASSRGLAGPSGETQYF.

In regard to this clone: Mismatch with germline at one junction end may stem from a read error. The V call is TRBV29-1, the J call TRBJ1-3, with D maybe TRBD1 (5 bases). This CDR3 has 11 amino acids. The germline V gene encodes CDR1 SQVTM and CDR2 ANQGSEA. This CDR3 reads CSVEVLGASVF. The CDR3 DNA sequence: TGCAGCGTTGAAGTCCTAGGGGCCTCGGTCTTT.

The chain combines TRBV2 with TRBJ1-5; D call uncertain. Trimming cost V 4 bases and J 5 bases, with 6 bases left between them. Per the germline V gene, CDR1 is SNHLY and CDR2 is FYNNEI. The CDR3 sequence is 12 residues long. CDR3 sequence (DNA): TGTGCCAGCAGTGGTTTATATCAGCCCCAGCATTTT. Protein: CASSGLYQPQHF.

The CDR3 bases are TGTGCCTGGAGTGTGCCTATCCAGCGGGACCCCAGATTAGCAATACTGTTTTTT. Its translation is CAWSVPIQRDPRLAILFF. This chain links TRBV30 with TRBJ1-4; a possible D gene is TRBD1 (5 bases). CDR1 is GTSNPN and CDR2 is SVGIG in the germline V gene (reference sequence). Trimming took 0 bases from V and 13 from J, leaving 30 bases between them. This CDR3 is 18 amino acids long. Combining the CDR3 with reference TRBV30 and TRBJ1-4 gives the whole variable domain SQTIHQWPATLVQPVGSPLSLECTVEGTSNPNLYWYRQAAGRGLQLLFYSVGIGQISSEVPQNLSASRPQDRQFILSSKKLLLSDSGFYLCAWSVPIQRDPRLAILFFGSGTQLSVL.

The rearrangement joins TRBV5-6 to TRBJ2-7; 9 positions match TRBD2. Germline CDR1 reads SGHDT; CDR2 reads YYEEEE. V shed 3 bases, J shed 3 bases, and the junction held 10 bases outside the gene matches. The CDR3 spans 16 residues. CDR3 nucleotide sequence: TGTGCCAGCAGCTCCCCTAGCGGGGAGGCCAACTACGAGCAGTACTTC. Protein sequence: CASSSPSGEANYEQYF.

In this sample, this clone turned up a few times. The chain uses TRBV15 and TRBJ2-7, with TRBD2 identical over 9 bases. Trimming took 0 bases from V and 4 from J; bases not matched to a gene: 7. The CDR3 is made up of 16 amino acids. The germline V gene encodes CDR1 LNHNV and CDR2 YYDKDF (reference sequence). The CDR3 reads CATSRETGTSIYEQYF. DNA of the CDR3: TGTGCCACCAGCAGAGAGACCGGGACTAGCATTTACGAGCAGTACTTC.